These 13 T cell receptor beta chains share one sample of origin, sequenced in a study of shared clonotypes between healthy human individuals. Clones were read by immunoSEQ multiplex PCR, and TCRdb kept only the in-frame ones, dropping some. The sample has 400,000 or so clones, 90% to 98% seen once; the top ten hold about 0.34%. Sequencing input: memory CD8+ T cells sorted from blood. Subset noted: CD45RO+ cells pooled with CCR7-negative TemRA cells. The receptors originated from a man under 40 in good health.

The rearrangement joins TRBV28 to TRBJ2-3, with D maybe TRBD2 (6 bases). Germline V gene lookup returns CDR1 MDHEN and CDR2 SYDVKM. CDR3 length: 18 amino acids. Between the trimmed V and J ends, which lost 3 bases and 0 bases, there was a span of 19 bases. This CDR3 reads CASSFGWWGGLSTDTQYF. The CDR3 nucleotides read TGTGCCAGCAGTTTTGGATGGTGGGGAGGTCTTAGCACAGATACGCAGTATTTT.

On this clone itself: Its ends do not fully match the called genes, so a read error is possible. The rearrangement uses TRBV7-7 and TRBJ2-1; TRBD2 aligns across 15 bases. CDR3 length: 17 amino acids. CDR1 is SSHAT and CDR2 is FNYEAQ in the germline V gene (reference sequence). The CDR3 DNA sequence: TGTGCTAGCAGCTTAGGGACTAGCGGGAGGTGGGGGAATGAGCAGTTCTTC. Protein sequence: CASSLGTSGRWGNEQFF.

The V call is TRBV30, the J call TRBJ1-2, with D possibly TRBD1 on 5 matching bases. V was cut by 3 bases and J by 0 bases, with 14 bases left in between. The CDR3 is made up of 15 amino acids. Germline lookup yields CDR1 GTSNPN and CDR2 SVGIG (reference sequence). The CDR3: CAWRPRGPTNYGYTF. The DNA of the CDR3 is TGTGCCTGGAGACCCCGGGGACCTACTAACTATGGCTACACCTTC.

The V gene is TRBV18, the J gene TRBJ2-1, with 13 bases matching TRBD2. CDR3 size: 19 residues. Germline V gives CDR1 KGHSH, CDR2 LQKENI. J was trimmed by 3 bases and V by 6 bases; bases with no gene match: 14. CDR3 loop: CASSRRGLAGAPVYNEQFF. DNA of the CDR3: TGTGCCAGCTCCCGGAGAGGACTAGCGGGAGCCCCTGTCTACAATGAGCAGTTCTTC. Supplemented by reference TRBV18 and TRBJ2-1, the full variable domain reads NAGVMQNPRHLVRRRGQEARLRCSPMKGHSHVYWYRQLPEEGLKFMVYLQKENIIDESGMPKERFSAEFPKEGPSILRIQQVVRGDSAAYFCASSRRGLAGAPVYNEQFFGPGTRLTVL.

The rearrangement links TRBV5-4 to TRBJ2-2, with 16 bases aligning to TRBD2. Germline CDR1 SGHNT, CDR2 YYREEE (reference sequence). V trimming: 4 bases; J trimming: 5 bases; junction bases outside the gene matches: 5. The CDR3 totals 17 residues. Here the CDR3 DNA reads TGTGCCAGCAGCAGGGGACTAGCGGGAGGGCCTACCGGGGAGCTGTTTTTT. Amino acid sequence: CASSRGLAGGPTGELFF.

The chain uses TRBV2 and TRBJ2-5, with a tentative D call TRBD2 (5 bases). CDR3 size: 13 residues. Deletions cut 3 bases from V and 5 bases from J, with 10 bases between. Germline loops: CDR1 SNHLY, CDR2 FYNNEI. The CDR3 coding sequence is TGTGCCAGCAGTGATGGAGGATGGGAGACCCAGTACTTC. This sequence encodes CASSDGGWETQYF.

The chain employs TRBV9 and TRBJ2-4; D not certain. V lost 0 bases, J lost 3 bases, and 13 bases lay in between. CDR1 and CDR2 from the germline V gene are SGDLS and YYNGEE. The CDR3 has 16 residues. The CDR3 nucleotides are TGTGCCAGCAGCGTAGGTAGTGGGAACGGCAAAAACATTCAGTACTTC. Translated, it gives CASSVGSGNGKNIQYF.

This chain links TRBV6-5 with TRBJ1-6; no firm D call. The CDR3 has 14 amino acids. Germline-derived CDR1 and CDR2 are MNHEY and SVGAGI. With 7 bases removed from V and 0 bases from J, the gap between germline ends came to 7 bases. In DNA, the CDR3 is TGTGCCAGCATGCAGAGCTCCTATAATTCACCCCTCCACTTT. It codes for CASMQSSYNSPLHF.

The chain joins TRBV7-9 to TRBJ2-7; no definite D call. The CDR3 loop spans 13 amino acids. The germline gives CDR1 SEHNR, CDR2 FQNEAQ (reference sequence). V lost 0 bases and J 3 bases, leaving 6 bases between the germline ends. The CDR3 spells CASSLAPFYEQYF. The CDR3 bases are TGTGCCAGCAGCTTAGCTCCATTCTACGAGCAGTACTTC.

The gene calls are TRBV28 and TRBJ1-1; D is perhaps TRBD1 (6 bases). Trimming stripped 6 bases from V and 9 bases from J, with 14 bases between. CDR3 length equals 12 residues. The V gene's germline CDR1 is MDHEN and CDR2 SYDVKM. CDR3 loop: CASRSRDMQAFF. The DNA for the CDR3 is TGTGCCAGCAGGTCCCGGGACATGCAAGCTTTCTTT.

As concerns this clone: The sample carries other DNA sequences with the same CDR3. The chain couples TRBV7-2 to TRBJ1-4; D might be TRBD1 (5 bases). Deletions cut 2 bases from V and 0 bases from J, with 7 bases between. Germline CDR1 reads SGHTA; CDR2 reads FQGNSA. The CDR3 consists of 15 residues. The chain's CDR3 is CASSLRGATNEKLFF. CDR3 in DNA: TGTGCCAGCAGCTTACGGGGGGCAACTAATGAAAAACTGTTTTTT.

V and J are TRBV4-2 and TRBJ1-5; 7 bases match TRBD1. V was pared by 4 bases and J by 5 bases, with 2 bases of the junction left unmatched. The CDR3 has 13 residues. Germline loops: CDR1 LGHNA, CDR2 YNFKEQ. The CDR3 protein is CASSRTGDQPQHF. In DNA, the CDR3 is TGTGCCAGCAGCCGTACAGGGGATCAGCCCCAGCATTTT.

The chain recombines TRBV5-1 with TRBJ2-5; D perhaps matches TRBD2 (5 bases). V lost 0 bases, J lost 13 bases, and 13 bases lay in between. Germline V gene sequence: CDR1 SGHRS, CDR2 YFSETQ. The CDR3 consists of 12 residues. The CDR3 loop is CASSLGGPWRYF. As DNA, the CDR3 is TGCGCCAGCAGCTTGGGAGGGCCGTGGAGGTACTTC.